The 29 T cell receptor beta chains given below trace back to one sample, sequenced in a study of cytomegalovirus exposure and HLA in healthy donors. The PCR used 60 Vbeta and 13 Jbeta primers. Profiling relied on immunoSEQ multiplex PCR, and the TCRdb table lists in-frame clones only, not all of them. The profile shows 60,000 to 85,000 clones, about four fifths of them singletons. What was sequenced was PBMCs. Source of these receptors: a man in his forties in good health and CMV-seronegative.

This chain connects TRBV5-6 to TRBJ2-3, with 10 bases aligning to TRBD2. Germline assignment: CDR1 SGHDT and CDR2 YYEEEE. J lost 6 bases, V lost 1 base, and 8 bases had no gene match. The CDR3 runs to 16 residues. CDR3 in DNA: TGTGCCAGCAGCTTGTTAACTAGCGGGATGAGTGATACGCAGTATTTT. It codes for CASSLLTSGMSDTQYF.

The chain links TRBV5-4 to TRBJ1-1, with D possibly matching TRBD1 (5 bases). Trimming took off 4 bases at V and 5 bases at J, with 9 bases between the two ends. Germline V gene sequence: CDR1 SGHNT, CDR2 YYREEE (reference sequence). The CDR3 covers 12 residues. This CDR3 reads CASSVQGTEAFF. The CDR3 nucleotides read TGTGCCAGCAGCGTCCAGGGTACTGAAGCTTTCTTT.

The rearrangement links TRBV2 to TRBJ2-1; 8 nucleotides match TRBD1. Trimming took 4 bases from V and 7 from J; bases not matched to a gene: 3. CDR3 length equals 13 residues. Germline CDR1 reads SNHLY; CDR2 reads FYNNEI. CDR3 sequence (DNA): TGTGCCAGCAGTGGGACAGGGAGGAATGAGCAGTTCTTC. This translates into CASSGTGRNEQFF.

In its sample, this clone was seen a few times. This chain uses TRBV7-8 with TRBJ2-1; TRBD2 matches 10 bases. Germline loops: CDR1 SGHVS, CDR2 FQNEAQ. V lost 2 bases to trimming and J lost 8 bases; unmatched junction nucleotides: 9. This CDR3 comprises 16 residues. As DNA, the CDR3 is TGTGCCAGCAGCTTACAACTAGCGGGAAACAGGGATGAGCAGTTCTTC. It is translated as CASSLQLAGNRDEQFF.

The V gene is TRBV7-9, the J gene TRBJ2-2; weak D call: TRBD1 (5 bases). Germline V gene data show CDR1 as SEHNR and CDR2 as FQNEAQ (reference sequence). Trimming removed 3 bases from V and 0 bases from J, with 11 bases in between. This CDR3 spans 16 amino acids. The CDR3 bases are TGTGCCAGCAGCTTTCAGTGGGGCACGAACACCGGGGAGCTGTTTTTT. Residues: CASSFQWGTNTGELFF.

V is TRBV6-5 and J is TRBJ2-7; no reliable D call. The CDR3 has 14 residues. The V gene lost 7 bases and the J gene lost 4 bases, with 17 bases spanning the gap. Germline V gene sequence: CDR1 MNHEY, CDR2 SVGAGI. CDR3 in DNA: TGTGCCAGCACGCACCTTCCACAACTATACGAGCAGTACTTC. This gives the protein CASTHLPQLYEQYF.

The chain uses TRBV11-2 and TRBJ1-2, with D unclear. This CDR3 has 13 amino acids. Trimming left V 0 bases short and J 8 bases short, with 10 bases between. The germline V gene encodes CDR1 SGHAT and CDR2 FQNNGV. CDR3 protein: CASSLDRINGYTF. CDR3 DNA: TGTGCCAGCAGCTTAGACAGAATCAACGGCTACACCTTC.

The chain recombines TRBV29-1 with TRBJ2-6; D perhaps matches TRBD2 (5 bases). The CDR3 runs to 17 residues. V was clipped by 4 bases and J by 1 base, with 17 bases between them. Germline CDR1 reads SQVTM; CDR2 reads ANQGSEA. The CDR3 protein is CSVVGSYSVSGANVLTF. CDR3 bases: TGCAGCGTTGTCGGGTCTTATAGCGTTTCTGGGGCCAACGTCCTGACTTTC. Based on the CDR3 plus reference TRBV29-1 and TRBJ2-6, the full variable domain is SAVISQKPSRDICQRGTSLTIQCQVDSQVTMMFWYRQQPGQSLTLIATANQGSEATYESGFVIDKFPISRPNLTFSTLTVSNMSPEDSSIYLCSVVGSYSVSGANVLTFGAGSRLTVL.

The gene calls are TRBV2 and TRBJ2-3; 7 bases align to TRBD2. J gave up 0 bases and V 6 bases, and 6 bases lay outside the gene matches. Germline-derived CDR1 and CDR2 are SNHLY and FYNNEI. This CDR3 has 15 amino acids. The chain's CDR3 is CASRRDYSSTDTQYF. CDR3 nucleotides: TGTGCCAGCAGACGGGACTATTCTAGCACAGATACGCAGTATTTT.

V gene TRBV4-2 combines with J gene TRBJ2-1, with a tentative D call TRBD2 (6 bases). CDR3 length: 14 residues. Trimming cost V 4 bases and J 9 bases, with 16 bases left between them. Germline-derived CDR1 and CDR2 are LGHNA and YNFKEQ. CDR3 DNA sequence: TGTGCCAGCAGCCGGACGTCATGGGGAGGTGAGCAGTTCTTC. It specifies CASSRTSWGGEQFF.

The chain joins TRBV19 to TRBJ2-1, with 10 bases matching TRBD2. Germline assignment: CDR1 LNHDA and CDR2 SQIVND (reference sequence). V shed 0 bases, J shed 4 bases, and the junction held 6 bases outside the gene matches. The CDR3 contains 17 residues. CDR3 region: CASSIDPRTSGYNEQFF. The CDR3 nucleotides read TGTGCCAGTAGTATAGATCCGAGGACTAGCGGTTACAATGAGCAGTTCTTC.

The V call is TRBV10-2, the J call TRBJ1-1; D possibly corresponds to TRBD1 (6 bases). The CDR3 sequence is 13 residues long. With 6 bases removed from V and 2 bases from J, the gap between germline ends came to 10 bases. Germline CDR1 is WSHSY and CDR2 is SAAADI. The CDR3 sequence is CASRDSLNTEAFF. The CDR3 DNA reads as TGCGCCAGCAGGGACAGCCTAAACACTGAAGCTTTCTTT.

This sequence joins TRBV2 and TRBJ2-5; TRBD2 matches at 9 bases. CDR1 SNHLY and CDR2 FYNNEI come from the germline V gene. V shed 5 bases, J shed 5 bases, and the junction held 6 bases outside the gene matches. This CDR3 has 14 amino acids. CDR3 bases: TGTGCCAGCAGTAAGGCTAGCGGGATGGAGACCCAGTACTTC. Its translation is CASSKASGMETQYF.

The chain is built from TRBV7-5 and TRBJ1-5; the D call in the table, TRBD1, was not verified against the DNA. TRBV7-5 is deemed a pseudogene. CDR3 size: 18 residues. For the CDR3, the DNA is TGTGCCAGAAGTTCGGACAGTAAACGGAGGTATAGCAATCAGCCCCAGCATTTT. Amino acid sequence: CARSSDSKRRYSNQPQHF.

V and J are TRBV10-3 and TRBJ2-5; possible D gene TRBD1, 6 bases. The CDR3 has 16 amino acids. V was pared by 0 bases and J by 2 bases, with 13 bases between. In germline, CDR1 is ENHRY, CDR2 SYGVKD. Written as DNA, the CDR3 is TGTGCCATCAGTGAGTCAACCGGGACAACACAAGAGACCCAGTACTTC. Translated: CAISESTGTTQETQYF.

V and J are TRBV5-1 and TRBJ2-1, with D unclear. Trimming cost V 0 bases and J 0 bases, with 7 bases left between them. The CDR3 is 15 residues long. From germline, CDR1 is SGHRS and CDR2 YFSETQ. The CDR3 DNA reads TGCGCCAGCAGCTTGGTAGCTAGCTCCTACAATGAGCAGTTCTTC. The encoded protein is CASSLVASSYNEQFF.

The rearrangement uses TRBV15 and TRBJ1-1; D is ambiguous. Germline values: CDR1 LNHNV, CDR2 YYDKDF (reference sequence). This CDR3 is built from 16 residues. V lost 2 bases to trimming and J lost 0 bases, with 13 bases between them. CDR3 bases: TGTGCCACCAGCAGAACCCCGCAGGTCTTGAACACTGAAGCTTTCTTT. As protein: CATSRTPQVLNTEAFF.

The chain couples TRBV18 to TRBJ2-6, with 9 nucleotides matching TRBD2. This CDR3 spans 18 amino acids. V shed 6 bases, J shed 4 bases, and the junction held 13 bases outside the gene matches. Germline V lookup: CDR1 KGHSH, CDR2 LQKENI. The CDR3 is CASSLTGTSRSGANVLTF. The CDR3 DNA sequence: TGTGCCAGCTCGTTGACCGGGACTAGCCGTAGCGGGGCCAACGTCCTGACTTTC.

This chain joins TRBV29-1 and TRBJ2-6, with 8 bases identical to TRBD1. Germline-derived CDR1 and CDR2 are SQVTM and ANQGSEA. V shed 7 bases and J 2 bases; nucleotides not matched to a gene: 4. The CDR3 totals 14 residues. The CDR3 sequence is CSAQQGAGANVLTF. CDR3 bases: TGCAGCGCCCAACAGGGGGCTGGGGCCAACGTCCTGACTTTC.

V gene TRBV9 combines with J gene TRBJ2-1; tentatively, D is TRBD2 (6 bases). Trimming removed 1 base at V and 0 bases at J, with 14 bases between. CDR3 length: 17 residues. Germline CDR1 reads SGDLS; CDR2 reads YYNGEE. The CDR3 DNA sequence: TGTGCCAGCAGCGTACGGGGCGGCGGGACCTCCTACAATGAGCAGTTCTTC. Protein: CASSVRGGGTSYNEQFF.

The chain combines TRBV6-5 with TRBJ2-2; 7 bases map to TRBD1. There are 14 residues in the CDR3. CDR1 is MNHEY, CDR2 SVGAGI, per germline. J was trimmed by 6 bases and V by 4 bases; bases with no gene match: 5. The DNA for the CDR3 is TGTGCCAGCAGTTTTTCCCAGGGGGCCGGGGAGCTGTTTTTT. Translating gives CASSFSQGAGELFF.

This chain connects TRBV9 to TRBJ2-7; 8 nucleotides agree with TRBD1. J lost 4 bases, V lost 1 base, and 4 bases had no gene match. Per germline, CDR1 SGDLS and CDR2 YYNGEE. This CDR3 region has 14 residues. CDR3 loop: CASSVSQGAYEQYF. CDR3 nucleotides: TGTGCCAGCAGCGTAAGTCAGGGGGCGTACGAGCAGTACTTC.

This rearrangement joins TRBV4-1 to TRBJ2-7, with TRBD2 matching over 12 bases. Germline CDR1 is MGHRA and CDR2 is YSYEKL. There are 15 residues in the CDR3. J gave up 2 bases and V 4 bases, and 3 bases lay outside the gene matches. CDR3 region: CASSPTSGRPYEQYF. Here the CDR3 DNA reads TGCGCCAGCAGCCCAACTAGCGGGAGGCCCTACGAGCAGTACTTC.

The chain has TRBV2 and TRBJ2-2, with TRBD1 matching 7 bases. V was pared by 6 bases and J by 4 bases, with 8 bases of the junction left unmatched. The CDR3 consists of 15 residues. Germline CDR1 and CDR2: SNHLY and FYNNEI. In DNA form, the CDR3 reads TGTGCCAGCAGGACCGGGACAGTCCGCACCGGGGAGCTGTTTTTT. This translates into CASRTGTVRTGELFF.

This clone was counted a few times. The V gene is TRBV11-2, the J gene TRBJ1-2; 7 bases are a match to TRBD1. V trimming: 0 bases; J trimming: 6 bases; junction bases outside the gene matches: 4. The germline CDR1 and CDR2 sequences are SGHAT and FQNNGV. The CDR3 covers 14 residues. The CDR3 region is CASSLEQGSDGYTF. As DNA, the CDR3 is TGTGCCAGCAGCTTAGAACAGGGGAGTGATGGCTACACCTTC. Full variable domain (rest looked up from reference TRBV11-2 and TRBJ1-2): EAGVAQSPRYKIIEKRQSVAFWCNPISGHATLYWYQQILGQGPKLLIQFQNNGVVDDSQLPKDRFSAERLKGVDSTLKIQPAKLEDSAVYLCASSLEQGSDGYTFGSGTRLTVV.

This clone was seen once. The V call is TRBV12-5, the J call TRBJ1-1; 8 positions match TRBD1. CDR1 is LGHNT, CDR2 FRNRAP, per germline. Unmatched junction bases numbered 13, after V lost 5 bases and J lost 11 bases. The CDR3 has 14 amino acids. The CDR3 here is CASGTRQGRLKAFF. In nucleotides, the CDR3 is TGTGCTAGTGGTACCCGACAGGGGAGGTTAAAGGCTTTCTTT.

J is TRBJ2-1 and V is TRBV6-4, with 10 bases lining up with TRBD2. The ends lost 4 bases at V and 9 bases at J; junction bases unmatched: 9. This CDR3 has 15 residues. The germline CDR1 and CDR2 sequences are MRHNA and SNTAGT. The CDR3 spells CASSGSGRAGSEQFF. The DNA for the CDR3 is TGTGCCAGCAGTGGAAGCGGGAGGGCCGGAAGTGAGCAGTTCTTC.

The chain uses TRBV5-4 and TRBJ2-3; 11 bases match TRBD2. The junction had 4 bases not matched to a gene; V was cut back by 3 bases and J by 1 base. Per germline, CDR1 SGHNT and CDR2 YYREEE (reference sequence). The CDR3 runs to 16 residues. The CDR3 region has the DNA TGTGCCAGCAGCTCCTTACTAGCGGGAGGCACAGATACGCAGTATTTT. Translation gives CASSSLLAGGTDTQYF.

The V call is TRBV6-5, the J call TRBJ2-7; D is unresolved. Per germline, CDR1 MNHEY and CDR2 SVGAGI. The germline V and J ends were trimmed by 6 bases and 1 base, with 7 bases remaining between them. This CDR3 contains 12 residues. CDR3 sequence: CASRAPSYEQYF. The CDR3 region has the DNA TGTGCCAGCAGGGCTCCTTCCTACGAGCAGTACTTC.